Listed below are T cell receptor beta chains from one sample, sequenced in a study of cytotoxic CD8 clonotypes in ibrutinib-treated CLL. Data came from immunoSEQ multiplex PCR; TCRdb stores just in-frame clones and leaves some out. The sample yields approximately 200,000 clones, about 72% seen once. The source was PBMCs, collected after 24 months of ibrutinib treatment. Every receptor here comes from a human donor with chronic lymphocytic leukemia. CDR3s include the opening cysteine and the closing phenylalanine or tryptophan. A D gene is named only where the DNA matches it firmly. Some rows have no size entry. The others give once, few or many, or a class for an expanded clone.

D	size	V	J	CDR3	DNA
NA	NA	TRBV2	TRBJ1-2	CASSAADGYTF	TGTGCCAGCAGCGCAGCGGATGGCTACACCTTC
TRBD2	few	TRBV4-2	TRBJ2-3	CASSQDGAGADTQYF	TGTGCCAGCAGCCAAGATGGGGCGGGGGCAGATACGCAGTATTTT
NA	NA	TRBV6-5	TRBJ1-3	CASSYSGFSGNTIYF	TGTGCCAGCAGTTACTCTGGATTCTCTGGAAACACCATATATTTT
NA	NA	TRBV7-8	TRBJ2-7	CASSPSDVEQYF	TGTGCCAGCAGTCCATCCGATGTCGAGCAGTACTTC
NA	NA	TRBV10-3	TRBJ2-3	CAISEKRLDDTQYF	TGTGCCATCAGTGAGAAGAGGCTCGACGATACGCAGTATTTT
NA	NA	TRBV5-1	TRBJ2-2	CASSPTDGELFF	TGCGCCAGCAGCCCGACGGATGGGGAGCTGTTTTTT
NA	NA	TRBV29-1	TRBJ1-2	CSGGPGALTENYGYTF	TGCAGCGGGGGTCCGGGAGCTCTAACCGAAAACTATGGCTACACCTTC
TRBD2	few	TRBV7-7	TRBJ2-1	CASSSQPTSDEQFF	TGTGCTAGCAGCTCACAACCGACTAGCGATGAGCAGTTCTTC
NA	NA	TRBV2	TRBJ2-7	CASSERTDYEQYF	TGTGCCAGCAGTGAGAGGACAGACTACGAGCAGTACTTC
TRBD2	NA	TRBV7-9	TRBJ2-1	CASSLTTSGRGYWGNEQFF	TGTGCCAGCAGCTTAACAACTAGCGGGAGAGGTTACTGGGGCAATGAGCAGTTCTTC
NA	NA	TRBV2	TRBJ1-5	CASSDGESNQPQHF	TGTGCCAGCAGTGATGGTGAGAGCAATCAGCCCCAGCATTTT
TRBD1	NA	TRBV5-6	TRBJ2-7	CASSFEGAWSYEQYF	TGTGCCAGCAGCTTCGAGGGGGCCTGGTCCTACGAGCAGTACTTC
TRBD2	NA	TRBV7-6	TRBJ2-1	CASSSRTSGNEQFF	TGTGCCAGCAGCTCGAGGACTAGCGGGAATGAGCAGTTCTTC
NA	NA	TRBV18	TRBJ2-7	CASSPTNNFVTAYEQYF	TGTGCCAGCTCACCAACGAATAATTTCGTGACCGCCTACGAGCAGTACTTC
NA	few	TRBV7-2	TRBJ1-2	CASSLALAAYGYTF	TGTGCCAGCAGCTTAGCGCTGGCAGCTTATGGCTACACCTTC
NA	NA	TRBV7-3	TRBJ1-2	CASSREGLLGYTF	TGTGCCAGCAGCCGGGAAGGGCTCCTAGGCTACACCTTC
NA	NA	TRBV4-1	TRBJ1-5	CASSRLNKDQPQHF	TGCGCCAGCAGCCGTTTAAATAAGGATCAGCCCCAGCATTTT
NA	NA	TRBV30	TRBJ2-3	CAWSNSLATQYF	TGTGCCTGGAGTAATTCTCTAGCTACGCAGTATTTT
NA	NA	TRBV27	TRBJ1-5	CATRGITSNQPQHF	TGTGCCACAAGGGGCATTACTAGCAATCAGCCCCAGCATTTT
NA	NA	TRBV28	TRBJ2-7	CASSDPGIGQVSYEQYF	TGTGCCAGCAGTGACCCGGGGATCGGGCAGGTCAGCTACGAGCAGTACTTC
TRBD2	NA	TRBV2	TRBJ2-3	CASLSGRASDTQYF	TGTGCCAGCCTCAGCGGGAGGGCCTCGGATACGCAGTATTTT
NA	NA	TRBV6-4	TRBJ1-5	CASSDSGQASFSNQPQHF	TGTGCCAGCAGTGACTCAGGCCAGGCGTCCTTTAGCAATCAGCCCCAGCATTTT
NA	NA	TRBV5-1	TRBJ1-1	CASLQGPNTEAFF	TGCGCCAGCCTACAGGGTCCGAACACTGAAGCTTTCTTT
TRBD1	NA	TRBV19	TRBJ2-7	CASSGQESYEQYF	TGTGCCAGTAGCGGACAGGAGTCCTACGAGCAGTACTTC
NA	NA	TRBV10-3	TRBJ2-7	CAISEMRSYEQYF	TGTGCCATCAGTGAGATGCGCTCCTACGAGCAGTACTTC
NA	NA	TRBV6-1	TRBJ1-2	CASSERGRGLNYGYTF	TGTGCCAGCAGTGAACGGGGCCGAGGACTGAACTATGGCTACACCTTC
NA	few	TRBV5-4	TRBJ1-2	CASSLGTAYGYTF	TGTGCCAGCAGCTTGGGGACAGCGTATGGCTACACCTTC
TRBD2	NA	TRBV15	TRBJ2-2	CATSLPGGNTGELFF	TGTGCCACCAGCCTTCCGGGAGGGAACACCGGGGAGCTGTTTTTT
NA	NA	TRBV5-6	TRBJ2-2	CASSPVSPTGELFF	TGTGCCAGCAGCCCCGTTTCCCCCACCGGGGAGCTGTTTTTT
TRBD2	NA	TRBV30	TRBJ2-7	CAWSVPGRGASYEQYF	TGTGCCTGGAGTGTACCGGGGAGGGGAGCATCCTACGAGCAGTACTTC
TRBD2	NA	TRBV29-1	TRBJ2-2	CSASYAGDISGELFF	TGCAGCGCCAGTTACGCGGGAGATATTTCCGGGGAGCTGTTTTTT
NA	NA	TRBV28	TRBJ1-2	CASSLRVGDTANYGYTF	TGTGCCAGCAGTTTACGTGTAGGGGATACAGCTAACTATGGCTACACCTTC
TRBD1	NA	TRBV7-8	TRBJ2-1	CASSLLDRGYNEQFF	TGTGCCAGCAGCCTCCTTGACAGGGGGTACAATGAGCAGTTCTTC
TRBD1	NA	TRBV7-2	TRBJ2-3	CASSRDRSTDTQYF	TGTGCCAGCAGCCGGGACAGAAGCACAGATACGCAGTATTTT
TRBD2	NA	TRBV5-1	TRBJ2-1	CASSLILAGVQSYNEQFF	TGCGCCAGCAGCTTGATCCTAGCGGGAGTTCAGTCCTACAATGAGCAGTTCTTC
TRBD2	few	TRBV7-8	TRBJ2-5	CASSFSGKETQYF	TGTGCCAGCAGCTTTAGCGGGAAAGAGACCCAGTACTTC
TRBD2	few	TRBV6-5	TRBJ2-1	CASSNPGLARFF	TGTGCCAGCAGTAACCCGGGACTAGCTCGGTTCTTC
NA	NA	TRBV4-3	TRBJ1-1	CASSQDRGVSTEAFF	TGCGCCAGCAGCCAAGACCGGGGGGTGAGCACTGAAGCTTTCTTT
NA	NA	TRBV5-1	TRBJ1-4	CASSYGQRSTNEKLFF	TGCGCCAGCAGCTACGGACAGCGCTCCACTAATGAAAAACTGTTTTTT
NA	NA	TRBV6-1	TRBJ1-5	CASSDLDRTRQPQHF	TGTGCCAGCAGTGATCTAGACAGGACCAGGCAGCCCCAGCATTTT
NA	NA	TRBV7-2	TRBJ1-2	CASSPVEGHYGYTF	TGTGCCAGCAGCCCTGTAGAGGGGCACTATGGCTACACCTTC
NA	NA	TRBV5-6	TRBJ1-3	CASSLGPDSGNTIYF	TGTGCCAGCAGCTTGGGGCCGGACTCTGGAAACACCATATATTTT
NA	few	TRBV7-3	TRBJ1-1	CASSYNWNTEAFF	TGTGCCAGCAGCTACAATTGGAACACTGAAGCTTTCTTT
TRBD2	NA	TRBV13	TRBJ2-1	CASSLGSGSISNEQFF	TGTGCCAGCAGCTTAGGAAGCGGGAGTATCTCCAATGAGCAGTTCTTC
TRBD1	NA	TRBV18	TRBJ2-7	CASSPQTGGEEQYF	TGTGCCAGCTCACCACAGACAGGGGGCGAAGAGCAGTACTTC
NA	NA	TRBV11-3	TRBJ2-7	CASSPGGANSYEQYF	TGTGCCAGCAGCCCCGGCGGGGCCAACTCCTACGAGCAGTACTTC
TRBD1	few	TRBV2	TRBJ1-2	CASSERQGEYGYTF	TGTGCCAGCAGTGAAAGACAGGGAGAATATGGCTACACCTTC
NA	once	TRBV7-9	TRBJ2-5	CASSLELRHQETQYF	TGTGCCAGCAGCTTAGAGCTACGTCACCAAGAGACCCAGTACTTC
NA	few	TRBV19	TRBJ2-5	CASSRQANQETQYF	TGTGCCAGTAGTCGACAGGCTAACCAAGAGACCCAGTACTTC
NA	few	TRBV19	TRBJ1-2	CASSIVSGRDGYTF	TGTGCCAGTAGTATAGTGTCCGGGCGGGATGGCTACACCTTC
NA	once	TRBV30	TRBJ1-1	CAWRQGRHTEAFF	TGTGCCTGGAGGCAGGGGCGCCACACTGAAGCTTTCTTT
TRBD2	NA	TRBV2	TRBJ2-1	CASDAISGIDEQFF	TGTGCCAGCGATGCGATTAGCGGGATCGATGAGCAGTTCTTC